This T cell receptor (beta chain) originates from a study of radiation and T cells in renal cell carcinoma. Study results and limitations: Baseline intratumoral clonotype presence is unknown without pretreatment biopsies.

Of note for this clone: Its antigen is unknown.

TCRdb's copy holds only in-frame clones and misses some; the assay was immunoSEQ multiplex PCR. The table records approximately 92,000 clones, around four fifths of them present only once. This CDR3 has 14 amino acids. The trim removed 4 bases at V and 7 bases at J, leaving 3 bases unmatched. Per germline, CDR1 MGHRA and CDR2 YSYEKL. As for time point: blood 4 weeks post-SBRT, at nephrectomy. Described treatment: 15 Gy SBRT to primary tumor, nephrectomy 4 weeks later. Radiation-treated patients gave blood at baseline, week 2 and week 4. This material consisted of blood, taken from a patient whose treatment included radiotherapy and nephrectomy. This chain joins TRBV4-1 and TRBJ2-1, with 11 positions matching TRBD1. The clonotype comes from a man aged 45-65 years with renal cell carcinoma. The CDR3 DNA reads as TGCGCCAGCAGCCTTGGACAGGGGGCTAATGAGCAGTTCTTC. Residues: CASSLGQGANEQFF.